This T cell receptor beta chain was captured in a study of control samples from healthy donors and cancer patients. The germline V gene encodes CDR1 SGHDN and CDR2 FVKESK. V was trimmed by 7 bases and J by 2 bases, leaving 17 bases between them. CDR3 length: 15 residues. Only in-frame clones appear in the TCRdb table, and some are missing; sequencing was by immunoSEQ multiplex PCR. The data show about 250,000 clones, roughly 87% seen once. Material: PBMCs. The chain joins TRBV14 to TRBJ1-1; no definite D call. This clonotype was obtained from a woman aged 55-75 years with lung cancer. This CDR3 is CASTPAGVSNTEAFF. CDR3 DNA sequence: TGTGCCAGCACCCCTGCTGGGGTTTCAAACACTGAAGCTTTCTTT.